This entry features one T cell receptor beta chain sequence. An input of roughly 0.5 to 1 ug of RNA was subjected to reverse transcription using random hexamers. TCRdb processed the immunoSEQ multiplex PCR reads anew with MiXCR; each CDR3 protein has one entry. Of 65,000 to 95,000 distinct CDR3 sequences detected, around 94% appear once; the ten largest clones hold approximately 0.9%. The sample originates from a study of CD8 T cells in Susac syndrome. Trimming took 2 bases from V and 1 from J, leaving 14 bases between them. Germline CDR1 is MNHEY and CDR2 is SVGAGI. The CDR3 covers 16 residues. This chain uses TRBV6-5 with TRBJ1-2; tentatively, D is TRBD1 (6 bases). This sequence originates from a human donor with Susac syndrome. Sample: CD8+ T cells from PBMCs. The CDR3 loop is CASSYSSGEINYGYTF. CDR3 nucleotides: TGTGCCAGCAGTTACAGCTCAGGGGAAATTAACTATGGCTACACCTTC.